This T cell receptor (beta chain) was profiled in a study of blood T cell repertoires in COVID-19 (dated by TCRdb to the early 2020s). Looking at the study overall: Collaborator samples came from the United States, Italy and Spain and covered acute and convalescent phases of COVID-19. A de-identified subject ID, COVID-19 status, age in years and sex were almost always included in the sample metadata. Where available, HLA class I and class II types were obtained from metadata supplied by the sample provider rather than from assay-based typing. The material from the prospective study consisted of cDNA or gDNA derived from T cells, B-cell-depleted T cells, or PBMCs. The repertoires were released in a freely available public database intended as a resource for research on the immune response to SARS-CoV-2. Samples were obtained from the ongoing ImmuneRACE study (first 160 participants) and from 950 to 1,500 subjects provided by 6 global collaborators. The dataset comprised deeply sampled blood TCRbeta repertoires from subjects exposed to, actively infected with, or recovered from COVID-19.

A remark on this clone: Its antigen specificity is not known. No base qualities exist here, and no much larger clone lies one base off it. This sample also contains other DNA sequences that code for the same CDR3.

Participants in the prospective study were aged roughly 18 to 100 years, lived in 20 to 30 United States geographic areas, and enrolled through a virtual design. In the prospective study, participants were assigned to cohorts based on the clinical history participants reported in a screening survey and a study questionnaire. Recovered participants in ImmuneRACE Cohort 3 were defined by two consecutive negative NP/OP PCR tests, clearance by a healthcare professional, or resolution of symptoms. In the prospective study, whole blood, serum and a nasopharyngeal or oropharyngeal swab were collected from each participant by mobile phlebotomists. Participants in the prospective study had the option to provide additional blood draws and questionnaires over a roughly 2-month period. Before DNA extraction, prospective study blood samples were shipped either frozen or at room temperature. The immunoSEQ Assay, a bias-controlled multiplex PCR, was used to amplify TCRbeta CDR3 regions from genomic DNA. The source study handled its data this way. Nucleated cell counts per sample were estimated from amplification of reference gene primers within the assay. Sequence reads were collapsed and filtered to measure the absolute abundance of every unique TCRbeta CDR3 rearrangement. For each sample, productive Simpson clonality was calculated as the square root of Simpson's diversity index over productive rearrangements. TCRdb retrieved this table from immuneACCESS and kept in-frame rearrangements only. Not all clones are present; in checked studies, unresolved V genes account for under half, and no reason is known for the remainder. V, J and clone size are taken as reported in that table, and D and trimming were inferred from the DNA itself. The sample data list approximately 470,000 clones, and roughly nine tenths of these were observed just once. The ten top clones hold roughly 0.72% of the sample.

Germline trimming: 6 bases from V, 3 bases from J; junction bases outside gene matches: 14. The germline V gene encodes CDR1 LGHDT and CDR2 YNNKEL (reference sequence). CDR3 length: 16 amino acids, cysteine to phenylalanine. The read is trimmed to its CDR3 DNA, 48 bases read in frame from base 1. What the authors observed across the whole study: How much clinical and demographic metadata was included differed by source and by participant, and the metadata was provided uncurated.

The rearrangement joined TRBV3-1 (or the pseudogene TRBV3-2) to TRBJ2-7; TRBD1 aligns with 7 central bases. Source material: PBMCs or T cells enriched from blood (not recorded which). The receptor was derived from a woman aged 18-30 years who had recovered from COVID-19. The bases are TGTGCCAGCAGTTCAGGATTCGGACAGGTTTTCTACGAGCAGTACTTC. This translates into CASSSGFGQVFYEQYF.